The 13 T cell receptor beta chains below all came from one sample that was sequenced in a study of blood T cell repertoires in COVID-19. Only in-frame clones appear in the TCRdb table, and some are missing; sequencing was by immunoSEQ multiplex PCR. The sample lists some 130,000 clones, about 86% occurring once. Input material: PBMCs or T cells enriched from blood (not recorded which). The source is a woman in her 50s who had recovered from COVID-19.

The count of this clone is one. The sample has other DNA sequences that encode this CDR3 too. The chain employs TRBV3-1 (or the pseudogene TRBV3-2) and TRBJ1-2; 7 bases map to TRBD1. V was clipped by 3 bases and J by 9 bases; unmatched bases: 1. This CDR3 is built from 11 residues. Germline V gene sequence: CDR1 LGHDT, CDR2 YNNKEL (reference sequence). The CDR3 sequence: CASSQDRSYTF. In nucleotides, the CDR3 is TGTGCCAGCAGCCAGGACAGGAGCTACACCTTC.

This rearrangement joins TRBV5-4 to TRBJ2-3; TRBD1 matches at 8 bases. The trim removed 4 bases at V and 5 bases at J, leaving 9 bases unmatched. Germline V gene lookup returns CDR1 SGHNT and CDR2 YYREEE (reference sequence). This CDR3 has 15 amino acids. The CDR3 DNA reads as TGTGCCAGCAGCCCTCGGACAGGGCGTCGAGATACGCAGTATTTT. Amino acid sequence: CASSPRTGRRDTQYF.

This chain joins TRBV5-3 and TRBJ2-1, with D unclear. TRBV5-3 is an ORF for which the function is uncertain. The V and J ends lost 0 bases and 0 bases respectively, with 10 bases between them. The CDR3 runs to 16 residues. As DNA, the CDR3 is TGTGCCAGAAGCTTGGTGTTCGAGAGCTCCTACAATGAGCAGTTCTTC. Its protein product is CARSLVFESSYNEQFF.

This clone was seen once. This sequence joins TRBV11-2 and TRBJ2-1; 11 nucleotides line up with TRBD2. The ends lost 2 bases at V and 3 bases at J; junction bases unmatched: 3. Germline CDR1 SGHAT, CDR2 FQNNGV. The CDR3 spans 16 residues. CDR3 residues: CASSLTSGGYYNEQFF. CDR3 DNA: TGTGCCAGCAGCTTAACTAGCGGGGGATACTACAATGAGCAGTTCTTC.

The chain combines TRBV12-3 or TRBV12-4 with TRBJ1-5, with a tentative D call TRBD1 (5 bases). With 8 bases removed from V and 1 base from J, the gap between germline ends came to 9 bases. The CDR3 has 13 residues. In DNA form, the CDR3 reads TGTGCCAGCTCCCGACAGAGCAATCAGCCCCAGCATTTT. Protein product: CASSRQSNQPQHF.

This clone has only a few counts. The rearrangement links TRBV12-3 or TRBV12-4 to TRBJ1-2, with 10 bases aligning to TRBD1. V gave up 6 bases and J gave up 4 bases; unmatched junction bases: 2. The CDR3 runs 13 residues. The DNA of the CDR3 is TGTGCCAGCAGGGGACAGGGGCCCTATGGCTACACCTTC. It codes for CASRGQGPYGYTF.

This clone showed up just a few times. The genes are TRBV9 and TRBJ1-5; D call uncertain. V shed 4 bases and J shed 4 bases, with 18 bases lying between them. This CDR3 region has 16 residues. Looked up from germline, CDR1 is SGDLS and CDR2 is YYNGEE. CDR3 sequence reads: CASSPGLTGENQPQHF. Written as DNA, the CDR3 is TGTGCCAGCAGCCCAGGACTCACCGGGGAAAATCAGCCCCAGCATTTT.

This chain's CDR3 is CAISGGGDTQYF. In DNA, the CDR3 is TGTGCCATCAGTGGTGGGGGGGATACGCAGTATTTT. The V and J genes are TRBV10-3 and TRBJ2-3; a possible D gene is TRBD2 (6 bases). The CDR3 contains 12 residues. Trimming removed 4 bases from V and 6 bases from J, with 8 bases in between. Germline V gene sequence: CDR1 ENHRY, CDR2 SYGVKD.

This clone is a singleton in its sample. This sequence joins TRBV18 and TRBJ2-3, with 12 positions matching TRBD2. Losses at the gene ends were 3 bases for V and 1 base for J; bases not matched to a gene: 2. The CDR3 length is 16 residues. CDR1 KGHSH and CDR2 LQKENI come from the germline V gene. The CDR3 nucleotides are TGTGCCAGCTCACCCCGGACTAGCGGGGGCACAGATACGCAGTATTTT. Translating it yields CASSPRTSGGTDTQYF.

The chain combines TRBV6-5 with TRBJ2-7, with D possibly being TRBD2 (6 bases). The CDR3 is 13 residues long. The germline gives CDR1 MNHEY, CDR2 SVGAGI. With 7 bases removed from V and 2 bases from J, the gap between germline ends came to 12 bases. This CDR3 reads CASTPGETYEQYF. DNA of the CDR3: TGTGCCAGCACCCCGGGGGAAACCTACGAGCAGTACTTC.

This chain connects TRBV19 to TRBJ2-3; 8 bases align to TRBD2. J was trimmed by 2 bases and V by 5 bases; bases with no gene match: 6. Germline-derived CDR1 and CDR2 are LNHDA and SQIVND (reference sequence). The CDR3 spans 15 residues. Written as DNA, the CDR3 is TGTGCCAGTAGTCCTCGGGGGGGCCTCACAGATACGCAGTATTTT. It specifies CASSPRGGLTDTQYF.

The V gene is TRBV6-6, the J gene TRBJ2-7; 7 bases match TRBD1. The CDR3 runs to 13 residues. The V and J ends lost 5 bases and 5 bases, in that order; junction bases with no gene match: 6. The germline gives CDR1 MNHNY, CDR2 SVGAGI (reference sequence). The CDR3 sequence: CASSTTGAHEQYF. The DNA for the CDR3 is TGTGCCAGCAGTACCACAGGGGCCCACGAGCAGTACTTC.

J is TRBJ1-6 and V is TRBV19; perhaps TRBD1 as D (5 bases). Germline-derived CDR1 and CDR2 are LNHDA and SQIVND (reference sequence). The CDR3 length is 14 residues. The V end was cut by 3 bases, the J end by 6 bases, with 9 bases between. Written as DNA, the CDR3 is TGTGCCAGTAGTATGGGGGGTCGTAATTCACCCCTCCACTTT. Its protein product is CASSMGGRNSPLHF. Using reference TRBV19 and TRBJ1-6 for the parts outside the CDR3, the full variable domain is DGGITQSPKYLFRKEGQNVTLSCEQNLNHDAMYWYRQDPGQGLRLIYYSQIVNDFQKGDIAEGYSVSREKKESFPLTVTSAQKNPTAFYLCASSMGGRNSPLHFGNGTRLTVT.